This record concerns one T cell receptor beta chain sequence. The data derive from a study of CD8 T cells in ankylosing spondylitis. Using its own MiXCR run on the 5' RACE reads, TCRdb lists one record per CDR3 protein. Among roughly 260,000 distinct CDR3 sequences listed, 20% were seen once. V lost 2 bases to trimming and J lost 4 bases, with 12 bases between them. The V gene's germline CDR1 is MDHEN and CDR2 SYDVKM. The CDR3 has 14 residues. Specimen: blood, either unsorted or a sorted T cell fraction (not recorded which). The sequence came from a male donor with ankylosing spondylitis or in good health (not recorded which). The rearrangement joins TRBV28 to TRBJ2-7; D unclear. The CDR3 DNA reads TGTGCCAGCAGTTTAAGTGCAGGCCAATACGAGCAGTACGTC. This gives the protein CASSLSAGQYEQYV.